The 27 T cell receptor beta chains below were found in one sample sequenced in a study of control samples from healthy donors and cancer patients. This table comes from immunoSEQ multiplex PCR, and its TCRdb copy is limited to in-frame clones, with some not included. Seen here are about 44,000 clones, approximately 70% observed once, and the top ten hold approximately 17%. Sequencing was done on a sample of formalin-fixed, paraffin-embedded tissue. These receptors were taken from a male donor with melanoma.

This clone was counted a few times. This chain joins TRBV19 and TRBJ1-4; TRBD1 matches 7 bases. From germline, CDR1 is LNHDA and CDR2 SQIVND (reference sequence). CDR3 length equals 15 residues. Trimming removed 5 bases from V and 11 bases from J; junction bases left unmatched: 14. The CDR3 coding sequence is TGTGCCAGTAGTGAACCGACAGGGTATGGGGGCAAACTGTTTTTT. Its protein product is CASSEPTGYGGKLFF.

V usage is TRBV21-1 and J usage is TRBJ2-7; TRBD2, as called in the table, went unchecked against the DNA. TRBV21-1 is tagged as a pseudogene. There are 16 residues in the CDR3. CDR3 sequence reads: CASSKADSGWDYEQYF. CDR3 DNA sequence: TGTGCCAGCAGCAAGGCCGATAGCGGGTGGGATTACGAGCAGTACTTC.

CDR3: CASSLIWGAGSNQPQHF. DNA of the CDR3: TGTGCCAGCAGTTTAATTTGGGGGGCGGGTAGCAATCAGCCCCAGCATTTT. The V gene is TRBV28, the J gene TRBJ1-5; D perhaps matches TRBD1 (6 bases). Germline loops: CDR1 MDHEN, CDR2 SYDVKM. The germline V and J ends were trimmed by 2 bases and 0 bases, with 14 bases remaining between them. This CDR3 spans 17 amino acids.

The V call is TRBV11-2, the J call TRBJ2-1; 7 bases match TRBD2. Germline assignment: CDR1 SGHAT and CDR2 FQNNGV. This CDR3 is 13 amino acids long. V trimming: 3 bases; J trimming: 5 bases; junction bases outside the gene matches: 1. As DNA, the CDR3 is TGTGCCAGCAGCTTGGGGACTAACAATGAGCAGTTCTTC. Protein: CASSLGTNNEQFF.

The rearrangement uses TRBV19 and TRBJ1-3, with D possibly TRBD1 on 5 matching bases. CDR3 length equals 13 residues. Deletions cut 7 bases from V and 5 bases from J, with 12 bases between. CDR1 and CDR2 (germline): LNHDA, SQIVND (reference sequence). The CDR3 region is CASTPEGRNTIYF. The CDR3 DNA sequence: TGTGCCAGTACCCCTGAGGGACGAAACACCATATATTTT.

The V and J genes are TRBV28 and TRBJ2-7; D uncertain. This CDR3 comprises 11 residues. Germline lookup yields CDR1 MDHEN and CDR2 SYDVKM. Trimming shortened V by 10 bases and J by 2 bases, and 9 bases separated the two germline ends. The CDR3 protein is CATSVPYEQYF. In DNA, the CDR3 is TGTGCCACCTCAGTTCCCTACGAGCAGTACTTC. Based on the CDR3 plus reference TRBV28 and TRBJ2-7, the full variable domain is DVKVTQSSRYLVKRTGEKVFLECVQDMDHENMFWYRQDPGLGLRLIYFSYDVKMKEKGDIPEGYSVSREKKERFSLILESASTNQTSMYLCATSVPYEQYFGPGTRLTVT.

A few counts support this clone. The V and J genes are TRBV28 and TRBJ1-5; tentatively, D is TRBD1 (6 bases). The CDR3 has 15 residues. CDR1 is MDHEN, CDR2 SYDVKM, per germline. The V end lost 3 bases, the J end lost 4 bases, and 13 bases lay between the germline ends. The CDR3 DNA sequence: TGTGCCAGCAGTTTTGCGGGGGCTATGAATCAGCCCCAGCATTTT. Amino acids: CASSFAGAMNQPQHF.

J is TRBJ2-3 and V is TRBV9; TRBD1 matches at 8 bases. Germline V lookup: CDR1 SGDLS, CDR2 YYNGEE. The CDR3 runs to 16 residues. The trim removed 4 bases at V and 0 bases at J, leaving 7 bases unmatched. The CDR3 region is CASSSGQGISTDTQYF. The DNA of the CDR3 is TGTGCCAGCAGCTCCGGACAGGGCATTAGCACAGATACGCAGTATTTT.

By share, this clone ranks as medium-sized. The same CDR3 also results from other DNA sequences found in this sample. DNA for the CDR3: TGTGCCAGCAGCCAAGCCTCCACCTCTGGAAACACCATATATTTT. This translates into CASSQASTSGNTIYF. The chain has TRBV3-1 (or the pseudogene TRBV3-2) and TRBJ1-3; the D is unclear. V was cut by 1 base and J by 0 bases, with 7 bases left in between. CDR3 length: 15 residues. Looked up from germline, CDR1 is LGHDT and CDR2 is YNNKEL (reference sequence).

This clone has just a few counts. The gene calls are TRBV7-3 and TRBJ2-7; possibly TRBD1 for D (5 bases). Trimming removed 8 bases at V and 3 bases at J, with 14 bases between. This CDR3 is 13 amino acids long. Germline CDR1 and CDR2: SGHTA and FQGTGA. CDR3 nucleotides: TGTGCCAGCTCCAGACAGAATGGCTACGAGCAGTACTTC. Translating it yields CASSRQNGYEQYF.

The DNA of the CDR3 is TGCGCCAGCAGCCCTGGGACAGCCGGGCAAGAGACCCAGTACTTC. It specifies CASSPGTAGQETQYF. The genes are TRBV4-1 and TRBJ2-5; 7 bases align to TRBD1. The V and J ends lost 4 bases and 2 bases, in that order; junction bases with no gene match: 7. This CDR3 spans 15 amino acids. Germline V lookup: CDR1 MGHRA, CDR2 YSYEKL.

The CDR3 here is CASRRAGSTAGYTF. The CDR3 DNA follows: TGTGCCAGTAGACGGGCAGGGTCTACGGCTGGCTACACCTTC. The chain uses TRBV19 and TRBJ1-2, with a possible D match to TRBD1 (5 bases). The CDR3 has 14 amino acids. The germline V gene encodes CDR1 LNHDA and CDR2 SQIVND (reference sequence). V dropped 6 bases and J dropped 7 bases, with 18 bases sitting between them.

The V gene is TRBV19, the J gene TRBJ1-5, with 9 bases that match TRBD1. V lost 5 bases and J lost 6; bases outside the gene matches: 5. CDR3 length: 14 amino acids. Germline assignment: CDR1 LNHDA and CDR2 SQIVND (reference sequence). CDR3 in amino acids: CASSDRGKTQPQHF. CDR3 sequence (DNA): TGTGCCAGTAGTGACAGGGGGAAGACTCAGCCCCAGCATTTT.

The V gene is TRBV5-1, the J gene TRBJ2-3; D remains unclear. The CDR3 spans 18 residues. V was pared by 0 bases and J by 0 bases, with 17 bases between. The germline gives CDR1 SGHRS, CDR2 YFSETQ. CDR3 region: CASSLGFGQASSTDTQYF. In nucleotides, the CDR3 is TGCGCCAGCAGCTTGGGGTTCGGGCAGGCTTCTAGCACAGATACGCAGTATTTT.

CDR3 amino acids: CASSVNGLTPQYF. The CDR3 coding sequence is TGTGCCAGCAGCGTAAACGGACTAACCCCGCAGTATTTT. The chain is built from TRBV11-3 and TRBJ2-3; tentative D call: TRBD2 (6 bases). CDR1 is SGHNT and CDR2 is YENEEA in the germline V gene. Trimming removed 5 bases at V and 10 bases at J, with 16 bases between. This CDR3 comprises 13 residues.

V usage is TRBV27 and J usage is TRBJ2-5; TRBD2 aligns across 10 bases. The CDR3 runs 16 residues. J was trimmed by 2 bases and V by 3 bases; bases with no gene match: 6. CDR1 and CDR2 (germline): MNHEY, SMNVEV (reference sequence). For the CDR3, the DNA is TGTGCCAGCAGTTTCTTAGCGGGAGGCCCTCAAGAGACCCAGTACTTC. It codes for CASSFLAGGPQETQYF.

The CDR3 DNA sequence: TGTGCCAGCAGTTACTTAACCCAGGGGTCATCTGAAGCTTTCTTT. Translated, it gives CASSYLTQGSSEAFF. V usage is TRBV6-6 and J usage is TRBJ1-1, with D possibly matching TRBD1 (6 bases). The V gene's germline CDR1 is MNHNY and CDR2 SVGAGI (reference sequence). This CDR3 is built from 15 residues. V was shortened by 1 base and J by 6 bases, with 15 bases between the two germline ends.

Only a few counts were recorded for this clone. This chain connects TRBV6-6 to TRBJ1-5; the D gene is possibly TRBD1 (5 bases). The CDR3 consists of 15 residues. Germline values: CDR1 MNHNY, CDR2 SVGAGI (reference sequence). The V gene lost 1 base and the J gene lost 3 bases, with 10 bases spanning the gap. For the CDR3, the DNA is TGTGCCAGCAGTTACTACGACAGAAACAATCAGCCCCAGCATTTT. As protein: CASSYYDRNNQPQHF.

V and J are TRBV10-3 and TRBJ2-2; possibly TRBD1 for D (5 bases). The CDR3 runs 17 residues. Germline CDR1 and CDR2: ENHRY and SYGVKD. V was shortened by 2 bases and J by 4 bases, with 17 bases between the two germline ends. CDR3 protein: CAISESWVGLATGELFF. CDR3 sequence (DNA): TGTGCCATCAGTGAGAGTTGGGTGGGGCTGGCCACCGGGGAGCTGTTTTTT.

This clone was seen only a few times. The V gene is TRBV2, the J gene TRBJ1-5, with D perhaps TRBD1 (5 bases). The germline V gene encodes CDR1 SNHLY and CDR2 FYNNEI. V was pared by 3 bases and J by 4 bases, with 10 bases between. This CDR3 region has 14 residues. As DNA, the CDR3 is TGTGCCAGCAGTGAGGACACCCCAAATCAGCCCCAGCATTTT. Its translation: CASSEDTPNQPQHF.

This rearrangement joins TRBV11-1 to TRBJ2-6, with D unclear. The CDR3 consists of 15 residues. Between the trimmed V and J ends, which lost 3 bases and 2 bases, there was a span of 8 bases. CDR1 and CDR2 (germline): SGHAT, FQDESV (reference sequence). The CDR3 loop reads CASSLGLPGANVLTF. The CDR3 DNA reads as TGTGCCAGCAGCTTGGGTCTTCCTGGGGCCAACGTCCTGACTTTC.

The chain couples TRBV28 to TRBJ2-2, with 10 bases fitting TRBD2. Germline CDR1 is MDHEN and CDR2 is SYDVKM. V gave up 5 bases and J gave up 8 bases; unmatched junction bases: 2. The CDR3 sequence is 13 residues long. CDR3: CASSLAGAGELFF. The DNA for the CDR3 is TGTGCCAGCAGTCTAGCGGGAGCTGGGGAGCTGTTTTTT.

The genes are TRBV11-2 and TRBJ2-7, with TRBD2 matching over 10 bases. From germline, CDR1 is SGHAT and CDR2 FQNNGV. The CDR3 is made up of 15 amino acids. With 1 base clipped from V and 4 bases from J, the junction kept 4 bases outside the gene matches. The CDR3 sequence: CASSLVGSGRYEQYF. Written as DNA, the CDR3 is TGTGCCAGCAGCTTAGTAGGTAGCGGGAGGTACGAGCAGTACTTC.

This chain joins TRBV10-3 and TRBJ2-7; a weak D match, TRBD1 (6 bases). CDR3 length: 14 residues. V shed 4 bases and J shed 2 bases, with 12 bases lying between them. CDR1 ENHRY and CDR2 SYGVKD come from the germline V gene. This CDR3 is CAISGRTETYEQYF. The CDR3 DNA reads as TGTGCCATCAGTGGCCGGACAGAGACCTACGAGCAGTACTTC.

The chain combines TRBV19 with TRBJ2-5; TRBD2 matches at 11 bases. Germline V gene lookup returns CDR1 LNHDA and CDR2 SQIVND (reference sequence). V dropped 4 bases and J dropped 2; count of bases not matched to a gene: 6. This CDR3 comprises 16 residues. The CDR3, as DNA: TGTGCCAGTAGTAAAGGGACTAGCGGCGTACAAGAGACCCAGTACTTC. Amino acid sequence: CASSKGTSGVQETQYF.

V and J are TRBV2 and TRBJ2-5; possibly TRBD2 for D (6 bases). Looked up from germline, CDR1 is SNHLY and CDR2 is FYNNEI. This CDR3 is 13 amino acids long. The V gene lost 4 bases and the J gene lost 5 bases, with 11 bases spanning the gap. CDR3: CASSVQEGETQYF. DNA of the CDR3: TGTGCCAGCAGTGTACAGGAGGGGGAGACCCAGTACTTC.

The CDR3 is CASSYSGVAVRQTQYF. The DNA for the CDR3 is TGTGCCAGCAGTTACTCGGGTGTGGCGGTTCGGCAGACCCAGTACTTC. The chain links TRBV6-6 to TRBJ2-5; D gene unclear. This CDR3 contains 16 residues. Per the germline V gene, CDR1 is MNHNY and CDR2 is SVGAGI (reference sequence). V was shortened by 0 bases and J by 6 bases, with 17 bases between the two germline ends.